This TCR beta chain was identified in a study of T cell repertoires in cytomegalovirus infection. The overall study: CMV infection plus the matching HLA type was flagged by public TCR beta signatures. Whole-study findings and limits: HLA-C-restricted, CMV-specific TCR beta clonotypes were dominant ex vivo. Using cumulative public TCR beta family frequency, the authors identified those who carried CMV together with the relevant HLA.

This clonotype was detected ten times or more. Its specificity is unknown. This CDR3 comprises 15 residues. Germline CDR1 reads SGHTA; CDR2 reads FQGNSA. Trimming cost V 2 bases and J 2 bases, with 11 bases left between them. TCRdb re-analysed the reads in MiXCR, keeping a single row per CDR3 protein. The table lists approximately 250,000 distinct CDR3 sequences, roughly an eighth of them singletons. This TCR came from a human donor in good health (CMV status not recorded). Some clones in this sample may be carry-over from other donors' samples. Sequencing was done on a sample of PBMCs. V and J are TRBV7-2 and TRBJ2-3; the D gene is possibly TRBD2 (5 bases). CDR3 bases: TGTGCCAGCAGCTTATTGGGGAGATCCACAGATACGCAGTATTTT. Protein: CASSLLGRSTDTQYF.